These T cell receptor beta chains were read from a single sample in a study of T cell changes during pregnancy in multiple sclerosis. Assay used: immunoSEQ multiplex PCR; TCRdb lists only in-frame clones, some missing. This sample has fewer than 85,000 clones, with approximately 92% found just once. The specimen was peripheral blood, collected in the second trimester of pregnancy. These receptors came from a female donor with multiple sclerosis, enrolled in a pregnancy study. Each CDR3 is given with its conserved first and last residue. Each record gives: D gene, clone size, V gene, J gene, CDR3 protein, CDR3 DNA. D genes are given only for firm matches. Expanded clones get a size class; other rows say once, few or many, or leave the size out.

d_call: TRBD2
clone_size: NA
v_call: TRBV7-8
j_call: TRBJ2-7
cdr3_aa: CASSEGLAGLYEQYF
cdr3_nt: TGTGCCAGCAGCGAGGGACTAGCGGGGCTCTACGAGCAGTACTTC

d_call: NA
clone_size: NA
v_call: TRBV21-1
j_call: TRBJ1-3
cdr3_aa: CASSKAQAGIRSGNTIYF
cdr3_nt: TGTGCCAGCAGCAAAGCTCAGGCAGGGATACGCTCTGGAAACACCATATATTTT

d_call: NA
clone_size: once
v_call: TRBV9
j_call: TRBJ1-4
cdr3_aa: CASSPVSSRGEKLFF
cdr3_nt: TGTGCCAGCAGCCCCGTATCCTCCCGAGGGGAAAAACTGTTTTTT

d_call: TRBD2
clone_size: NA
v_call: TRBV10-3
j_call: TRBJ2-7
cdr3_aa: CAISELAGGGEQYF
cdr3_nt: TGTGCCATCAGTGAACTAGCGGGCGGGGGCGAGCAGTACTTC

d_call: TRBD1
clone_size: NA
v_call: TRBV4-3
j_call: TRBJ1-2
cdr3_aa: CASSQAAGGFGYGYTF
cdr3_nt: TGCGCCAGCAGCCAAGCAGCAGGGGGGTTCGGCTATGGCTACACCTTC

d_call: NA
clone_size: NA
v_call: TRBV7-8
j_call: TRBJ1-3
cdr3_aa: CASWSSLSGSGNTIYF
cdr3_nt: TGTGCCAGCTGGTCGTCTCTGTCGGGCTCTGGAAACACCATATATTTT

d_call: TRBD2
clone_size: NA
v_call: TRBV7-3
j_call: TRBJ2-3
cdr3_aa: CASSLAGLAGGSTDTQYF
cdr3_nt: TGTGCCAGCAGCTTAGCAGGACTAGCGGGGGGGAGTACAGATACGCAGTATTTT

d_call: NA
clone_size: NA
v_call: TRBV7-9
j_call: TRBJ1-2
cdr3_aa: CASSLDRALNYGYTF
cdr3_nt: TGTGCCAGCAGCTTAGACAGGGCCCTTAACTATGGCTACACCTTC

d_call: NA
clone_size: NA
v_call: TRBV5-5
j_call: TRBJ2-7
cdr3_aa: CASSFPAAYEQYF
cdr3_nt: TGTGCCAGCAGCTTTCCCGCGGCCTACGAGCAGTACTTC

d_call: TRBD1
clone_size: NA
v_call: TRBV18
j_call: TRBJ2-7
cdr3_aa: CASSHESGGREQYF
cdr3_nt: TGTGCCAGCTCACATGAGTCAGGGGGTCGCGAGCAGTACTTC

d_call: NA
clone_size: once
v_call: TRBV30
j_call: TRBJ2-7
cdr3_aa: CAWNPPGRVQAYEQYF
cdr3_nt: TGTGCCTGGAACCCGCCTGGCAGGGTCCAAGCCTACGAGCAGTACTTC

d_call: TRBD1
clone_size: NA
v_call: TRBV6-1
j_call: TRBJ1-2
cdr3_aa: CASSETGGTYGYTF
cdr3_nt: TGTGCCAGCAGTGAGACAGGGGGGACGTATGGCTACACCTTC

d_call: TRBD2
clone_size: NA
v_call: TRBV27
j_call: TRBJ2-3
cdr3_aa: CASSQIASGRAGTDTQYF
cdr3_nt: TGTGCCAGCAGCCAGATCGCTAGCGGGAGGGCCGGCACAGATACGCAGTATTTT

d_call: TRBD1
clone_size: NA
v_call: TRBV7-9
j_call: TRBJ1-2
cdr3_aa: CASSSSDREIGGYTF
cdr3_nt: TGTGCCAGCAGCTCCTCGGACAGGGAGATAGGAGGCTACACCTTC

d_call: TRBD1
clone_size: NA
v_call: TRBV5-1
j_call: TRBJ1-1
cdr3_aa: CASSLVGTGGYKNTEAFF
cdr3_nt: TGCGCCAGCAGCTTGGTCGGGACAGGGGGCTATAAAAACACTGAAGCTTTCTTT

d_call: TRBD1
clone_size: once
v_call: TRBV15
j_call: TRBJ2-1
cdr3_aa: CATSRVRTGGNEQFF
cdr3_nt: TGTGCCACCAGCAGAGTCAGGACAGGGGGTAATGAGCAGTTCTTC

d_call: NA
clone_size: NA
v_call: TRBV19
j_call: TRBJ1-1
cdr3_aa: CASSIVANTEAFF
cdr3_nt: TGTGCCAGTAGTATCGTGGCCAACACTGAAGCTTTCTTT

d_call: TRBD2
clone_size: once
v_call: TRBV19
j_call: TRBJ2-7
cdr3_aa: CASSYGLAGGSSYEQYF
cdr3_nt: TGTGCCAGTAGTTACGGACTAGCGGGAGGGAGCTCCTACGAGCAGTACTTC

d_call: NA
clone_size: NA
v_call: TRBV7-3
j_call: TRBJ2-6
cdr3_aa: CASIISGANVLTF
cdr3_nt: TGTGCCAGCATCATCTCTGGGGCCAACGTCCTGACTTTC

d_call: TRBD1
clone_size: NA
v_call: TRBV18
j_call: TRBJ1-2
cdr3_aa: CASSPDRAGYGYTF
cdr3_nt: TGTGCCAGCTCACCAGACAGGGCCGGCTATGGCTACACCTTC

d_call: NA
clone_size: NA
v_call: TRBV28
j_call: TRBJ2-1
cdr3_aa: CASGLPGLINEQFF
cdr3_nt: TGTGCCAGCGGCCTCCCGGGACTTATCAATGAGCAGTTCTTC

d_call: NA
clone_size: few
v_call: TRBV7-2
j_call: TRBJ1-1
cdr3_aa: CASSPKSTVLTEAFF
cdr3_nt: TGTGCCAGCAGCCCAAAATCGACAGTGCTCACTGAAGCTTTCTTT

d_call: NA
clone_size: NA
v_call: TRBV28
j_call: TRBJ1-2
cdr3_aa: CASSFGTSFYGYTF
cdr3_nt: TGTGCCAGCAGTTTCGGGACATCCTTCTATGGCTACACCTTC

d_call: TRBD1
clone_size: NA
v_call: TRBV5-6
j_call: TRBJ1-2
cdr3_aa: CASSYRDRELSGYTF
cdr3_nt: TGTGCCAGCAGCTACCGGGACAGGGAGCTTAGTGGCTACACCTTC

d_call: TRBD2
clone_size: NA
v_call: TRBV5-1
j_call: TRBJ2-1
cdr3_aa: CASSLVLAGNNEQFF
cdr3_nt: TGCGCCAGCAGCTTGGTCCTAGCGGGAAACAATGAGCAGTTCTTC

d_call: NA
clone_size: NA
v_call: TRBV7-2
j_call: TRBJ1-6
cdr3_aa: CASSLVGRALLSPLHF
cdr3_nt: TGTGCCAGCAGCTTAGTGGGCAGGGCCCTACTGTCCCCCCTCCACTTT

d_call: NA
clone_size: NA
v_call: TRBV7-9
j_call: TRBJ2-5
cdr3_aa: CASSLSRGTGAETQYF
cdr3_nt: TGTGCCAGCAGCTTAAGTAGGGGTACAGGTGCCGAGACCCAGTACTTC

d_call: TRBD2
clone_size: NA
v_call: TRBV7-9
j_call: TRBJ2-7
cdr3_aa: CASSSRGSGKVYEQYF
cdr3_nt: TGTGCCAGCAGCTCCCGGGGTAGCGGGAAAGTATACGAGCAGTACTTC

d_call: NA
clone_size: once
v_call: TRBV5-1
j_call: TRBJ1-1
cdr3_aa: CASSLPRRGPNTEAFF
cdr3_nt: TGCGCCAGCTCTCTACCGAGGCGGGGGCCGAACACTGAAGCTTTCTTT

d_call: NA
clone_size: NA
v_call: TRBV27
j_call: TRBJ1-6
cdr3_aa: CASSLEGTYNSPLHF
cdr3_nt: TGTGCCAGCAGTTTAGAGGGGACTTATAATTCACCCCTCCACTTT

d_call: NA
clone_size: once
v_call: TRBV28
j_call: TRBJ1-2
cdr3_aa: CASTGPGAGVYGYTF
cdr3_nt: TGTGCCAGCACCGGTCCCGGGGCAGGGGTGTATGGCTACACCTTC

d_call: TRBD2
clone_size: few
v_call: TRBV7-6
j_call: TRBJ2-5
cdr3_aa: CASSLSGTTYQETQYF
cdr3_nt: TGTGCCAGCAGCCTTTCCGGGACTACGTACCAAGAGACCCAGTACTTC

d_call: TRBD1
clone_size: NA
v_call: TRBV30
j_call: TRBJ1-2
cdr3_aa: CAWSPSDRAGTF
cdr3_nt: TGTGCCTGGAGCCCCTCCGACAGGGCGGGCACCTTC

d_call: NA
clone_size: NA
v_call: TRBV7-7
j_call: TRBJ2-1
cdr3_aa: CASSLGLVPYNEQFF
cdr3_nt: TGTGCTAGCAGCTTAGGGCTAGTACCATACAATGAGCAGTTCTTC

d_call: TRBD2
clone_size: NA
v_call: TRBV27
j_call: TRBJ2-1
cdr3_aa: CASTPTSGTYNEQFF
cdr3_nt: TGTGCCAGCACCCCGACTAGCGGGACCTACAATGAGCAGTTCTTC

d_call: TRBD1
clone_size: NA
v_call: TRBV27
j_call: TRBJ2-1
cdr3_aa: CASSPEQGAYNEQFF
cdr3_nt: TGTGCCAGCAGTCCGGAACAGGGGGCCTACAATGAGCAGTTCTTC

d_call: TRBD1
clone_size: NA
v_call: TRBV7-9
j_call: TRBJ1-2
cdr3_aa: CASSLEQGAGYGYTF
cdr3_nt: TGTGCCAGCAGCTTAGAGCAGGGGGCCGGGTATGGCTACACCTTC

d_call: NA
clone_size: NA
v_call: TRBV15
j_call: TRBJ1-3
cdr3_aa: CATSRAGILSGNTIYF
cdr3_nt: TGTGCCACCAGCAGAGCGGGGATCCTCTCTGGAAACACCATATATTTT

d_call: TRBD2
clone_size: NA
v_call: TRBV4-3
j_call: TRBJ2-1
cdr3_aa: CASSQDLRGVHNEQFF
cdr3_nt: TGCGCCAGCAGCCAAGATCTGCGGGGGGTTCACAATGAGCAGTTCTTC

d_call: TRBD1
clone_size: NA
v_call: TRBV23-1
j_call: TRBJ2-6
cdr3_aa: CASSHGTGTGVKGANVLTF
cdr3_nt: TGCGCCAGCAGTCACGGGACCGGGACAGGAGTGAAAGGGGCCAACGTCCTGACTTTC

d_call: NA
clone_size: NA
v_call: TRBV20-1
j_call: TRBJ2-4
cdr3_aa: CSASRGDIQYF
cdr3_nt: TGCAGTGCTAGCAGGGGAGACATTCAGTACTTC

d_call: NA
clone_size: NA
v_call: TRBV19
j_call: TRBJ1-5
cdr3_aa: CASSKEFDTALNQPQHF
cdr3_nt: TGTGCCAGTAGTAAGGAATTTGACACAGCACTTAATCAGCCCCAGCATTTT

d_call: NA
clone_size: NA
v_call: TRBV5-4
j_call: TRBJ2-7
cdr3_aa: CASSEGPLDEQYF
cdr3_nt: TGTGCCAGCAGCGAGGGCCCTCTGGACGAGCAGTACTTC

d_call: NA
clone_size: NA
v_call: TRBV5-1
j_call: TRBJ2-3
cdr3_aa: CASSLATTHRTDTQYF
cdr3_nt: TGCGCCAGCAGCTTGGCAACCACCCACAGGACAGATACGCAGTATTTT